The sequence of this T cell receptor (beta chain) was determined in a study of CD8 T cells in ankylosing spondylitis. Overall study results and limits: A TCR beta motif made of fewer than ten highly homologous variants seemed typical of ankylosing spondylitis blood.

As concerns this clonotype: Its antigen is not identified.

TCRdb ran MiXCR on the 5' RACE reads and lists one entry per CDR3 protein. There are a few hundred thousand distinct CDR3 sequences in the sample; around 8% occur only once, and about 14% lies in the top ten. In germline, CDR1 is DFQATT, CDR2 SNEGSKA (reference sequence). CDR3 length: 13 amino acids. V lost 0 bases, J lost 6 bases, and 8 bases lay in between. V gene TRBV20-1 combines with J gene TRBJ2-2; D not certain. Sequencing was done on a sample of blood, either unsorted or a sorted T cell fraction (not recorded which). The receptor comes from a male donor with ankylosing spondylitis. The CDR3 DNA sequence: TGCAGTGCTAGAGATCCCAGTCCCGGGGAGCTGTTTTTT. It is translated as CSARDPSPGELFF.